The TCR beta chain described here comes from a study of blood T cell repertoires in COVID-19. Study information: T cells, B-cell-depleted T cells, or PBMCs provided the cDNA or gDNA that served as material.

The CDR3 has 12 residues. Trimming cost V 4 bases and J 7 bases, with 11 bases left between them. Germline V gene sequence: CDR1 SQVTM, CDR2 ANQGSEA. Per the authors' pipeline: Amplifying reference gene primers gave estimates of nucleated cell counts. Using immunoSEQ multiplex PCR, the repertoire was profiled, and TCRdb retains in-frame clones only, with some absent. Clone size and V and J calls were adopted from that table, with D and trimming inferred from the DNA. The sample holds tens of thousands of clones; 80% to 90% are singletons and the top ten take roughly 2%. The sample comprised peripheral blood. The receptor was derived from a young man with acute or convalescent COVID-19. V gene TRBV29-1 combines with J gene TRBJ1-5, with D possibly TRBD1 on 6 matching bases. The CDR3 DNA sequence: TGCAGCGTTGCGTGGGGGGGCCAGCCCCAGCATTTT. It is translated as CSVAWGGQPQHF.